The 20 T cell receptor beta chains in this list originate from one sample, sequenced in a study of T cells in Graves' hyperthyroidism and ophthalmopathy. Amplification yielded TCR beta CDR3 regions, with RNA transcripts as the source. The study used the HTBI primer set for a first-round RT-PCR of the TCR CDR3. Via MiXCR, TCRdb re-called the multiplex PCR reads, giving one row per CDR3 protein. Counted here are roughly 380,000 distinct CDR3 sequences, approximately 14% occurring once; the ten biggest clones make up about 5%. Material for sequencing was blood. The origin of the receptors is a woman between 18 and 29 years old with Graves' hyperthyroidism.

CDR3 DNA: TGTGCCAGCAGCTTGGAGATGGGATTGAGAGGCTACACCTTC. Translated, it gives CASSLEMGLRGYTF. The V and J genes are TRBV5-4 and TRBJ1-2; D is uncertain. This CDR3 contains 14 residues. The V end was cut by 0 bases, the J end by 8 bases, with 14 bases between. The germline gives CDR1 SGHNT, CDR2 YYREEE (reference sequence). Complete variable domain (other parts from reference TRBV5-4 and TRBJ1-2): ETGVTQSPTHLIKTRGQQVTLRCSSQSGHNTVSWYQQALGQGPQFIFQYYREEENGRGNFPPRFSGLQFPNYSSELNVNALELDDSALYLCASSLEMGLRGYTFGSGTRLTVV.

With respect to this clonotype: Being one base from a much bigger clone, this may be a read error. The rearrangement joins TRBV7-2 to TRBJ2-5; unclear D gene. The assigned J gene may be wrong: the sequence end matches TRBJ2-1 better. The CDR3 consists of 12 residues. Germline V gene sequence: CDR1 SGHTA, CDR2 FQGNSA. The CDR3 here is CASSPQQETQFF. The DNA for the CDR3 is TGTGCCAGCAGCCCCCAACAAGAGACCCAGTTCTTC.

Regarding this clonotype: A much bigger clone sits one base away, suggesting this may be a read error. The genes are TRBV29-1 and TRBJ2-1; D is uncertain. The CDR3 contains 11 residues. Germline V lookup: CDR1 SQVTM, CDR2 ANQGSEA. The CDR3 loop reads CGVVNYNEQFF. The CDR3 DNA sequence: TGCGGCGTTGTCAACTACAATGAGCAGTTCTTC.

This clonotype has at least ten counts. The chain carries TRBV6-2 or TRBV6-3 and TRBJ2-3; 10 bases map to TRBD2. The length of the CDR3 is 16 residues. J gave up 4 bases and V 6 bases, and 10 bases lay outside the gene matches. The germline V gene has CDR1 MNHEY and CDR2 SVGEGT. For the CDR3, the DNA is TGTGCCAGCAGGCCCGTTGGGAGCGGGAGGGCAGATACGCAGTATTTT. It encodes CASRPVGSGRADTQYF.

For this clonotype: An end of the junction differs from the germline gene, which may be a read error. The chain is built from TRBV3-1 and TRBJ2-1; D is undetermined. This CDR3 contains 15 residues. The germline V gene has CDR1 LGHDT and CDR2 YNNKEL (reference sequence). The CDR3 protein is CTSSPGLDSYNEQFF. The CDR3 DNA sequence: TGTACCAGCAGCCCCGGATTGGATTCCTACAATGAGCAGTTCTTC.

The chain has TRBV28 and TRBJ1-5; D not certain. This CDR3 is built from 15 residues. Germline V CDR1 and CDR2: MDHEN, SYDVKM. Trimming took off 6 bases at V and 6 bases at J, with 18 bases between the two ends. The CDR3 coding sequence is TGTGCCAGCAGCCCACCGGGTGTCGGGCTTCAGCCCCAGCATTTT. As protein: CASSPPGVGLQPQHF.

CDR3 in amino acids: CSVGANEQFF. The CDR3 nucleotides are TGCAGCGTTGGGGCCAATGAGCAGTTCTTC. The chain combines TRBV29-1 with TRBJ2-1; D gene unclear. The V gene's germline CDR1 is SQVTM and CDR2 ANQGSEA. The CDR3 totals 10 residues. Between the trimmed V and J ends, which lost 4 bases and 6 bases, there was a span of 4 bases.

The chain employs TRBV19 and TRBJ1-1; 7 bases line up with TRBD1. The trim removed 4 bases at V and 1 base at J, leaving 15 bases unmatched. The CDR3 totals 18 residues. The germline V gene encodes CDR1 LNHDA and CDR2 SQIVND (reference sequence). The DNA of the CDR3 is TGTGCCAGTAGTACGGAGGGACAGAGGCGTTATACGAACACTGAAGCTTTCTTT. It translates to CASSTEGQRRYTNTEAFF.

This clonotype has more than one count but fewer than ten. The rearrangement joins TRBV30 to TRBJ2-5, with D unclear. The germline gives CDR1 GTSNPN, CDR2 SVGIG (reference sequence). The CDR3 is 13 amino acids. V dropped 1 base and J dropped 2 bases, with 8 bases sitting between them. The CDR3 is CAWSGPRQETQYF. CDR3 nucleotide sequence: TGTGCCTGGAGTGGGCCTCGGCAAGAGACCCAGTACTTC.

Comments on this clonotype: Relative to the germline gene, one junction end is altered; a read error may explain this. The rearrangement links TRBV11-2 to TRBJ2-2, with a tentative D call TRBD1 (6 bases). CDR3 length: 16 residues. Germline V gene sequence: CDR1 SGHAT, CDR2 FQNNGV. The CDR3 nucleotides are TGTGCCGGCAGCCCTAGGGGCAGGGGATATTCCGGGGAGCTGTTTTTT. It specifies CAGSPRGRGYSGELFF.

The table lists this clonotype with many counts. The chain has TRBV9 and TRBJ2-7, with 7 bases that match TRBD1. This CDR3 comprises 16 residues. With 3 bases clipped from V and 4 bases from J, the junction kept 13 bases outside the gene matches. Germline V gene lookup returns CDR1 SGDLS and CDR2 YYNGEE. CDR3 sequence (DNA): TGTGCCAGCAGCGAGGGGGACAGTCCTAGGTTTTACGAGCAGTACTTC. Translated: CASSEGDSPRFYEQYF. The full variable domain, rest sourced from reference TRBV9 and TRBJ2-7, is DSGVTQTPKHLITATGQRVTLRCSPRSGDLSVYWYQQSLDQGLQFLIQYYNGEERAKGNILERFSAQQFPDLHSELNLSSLELGDSALYFCASSEGDSPRFYEQYFGPGTRLTVT.

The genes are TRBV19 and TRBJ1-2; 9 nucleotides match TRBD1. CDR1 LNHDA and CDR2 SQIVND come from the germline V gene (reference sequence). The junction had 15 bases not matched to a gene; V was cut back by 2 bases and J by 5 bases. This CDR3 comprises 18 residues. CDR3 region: CASSIFTGGGSPRYGYTF. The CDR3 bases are TGTGCCAGTAGTATATTTACAGGGGGCGGGTCTCCGCGTTATGGCTACACCTTC. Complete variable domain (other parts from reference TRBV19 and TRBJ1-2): DGGITQSPKYLFRKEGQNVTLSCEQNLNHDAMYWYRQDPGQGLRLIYYSQIVNDFQKGDIAEGYSVSREKKESFPLTVTSAQKNPTAFYLCASSIFTGGGSPRYGYTFGSGTRLTVV.

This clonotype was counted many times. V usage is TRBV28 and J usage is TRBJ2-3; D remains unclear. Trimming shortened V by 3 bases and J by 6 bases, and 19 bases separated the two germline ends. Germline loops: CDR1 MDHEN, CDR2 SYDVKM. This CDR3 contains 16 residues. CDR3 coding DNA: TGTGCCAGCAGTTTCTTTCTTGTTGTTGGGAAGGATACGCAGTATTTT. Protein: CASSFFLVVGKDTQYF.

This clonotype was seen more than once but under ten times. This chain's CDR3 is CASSSDGGYGYTF. CDR3 sequence (DNA): TGCGCCAGCAGCTCAGACGGCGGCTATGGCTACACCTTC. The chain carries TRBV5-1 and TRBJ1-2; no reliable D call. This CDR3 is built from 13 residues. Germline loops: CDR1 SGHRS, CDR2 YFSETQ. V gave up 3 bases and J gave up 4 bases, with 10 bases separating them. The whole variable domain, remainder taken from reference TRBV5-1 and TRBJ1-2, is KAGVTQTPRYLIKTRGQQVTLSCSPISGHRSVSWYQQTPGQGLQFLFEYFSETQRNKGNFPGRFSGRQFSNSRSEMNVSTLELGDSALYLCASSSDGGYGYTFGSGTRLTVV.

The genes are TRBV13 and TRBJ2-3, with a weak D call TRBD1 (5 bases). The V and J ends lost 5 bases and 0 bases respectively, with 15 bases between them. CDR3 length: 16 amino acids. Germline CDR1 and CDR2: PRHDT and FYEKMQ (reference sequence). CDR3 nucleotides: TGTGCCAGCAGCCAGATGACAGAATCTAGCACAGATACGCAGTATTTT. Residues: CASSQMTESSTDTQYF.

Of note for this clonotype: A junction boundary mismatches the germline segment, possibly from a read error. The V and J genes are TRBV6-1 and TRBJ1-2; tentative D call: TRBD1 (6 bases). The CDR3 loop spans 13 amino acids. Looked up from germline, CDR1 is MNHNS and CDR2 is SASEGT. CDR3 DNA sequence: TGTGCCAGCAGAACATTCAGGGGCCATGGCTACATCTTC. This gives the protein CASRTFRGHGYIF.

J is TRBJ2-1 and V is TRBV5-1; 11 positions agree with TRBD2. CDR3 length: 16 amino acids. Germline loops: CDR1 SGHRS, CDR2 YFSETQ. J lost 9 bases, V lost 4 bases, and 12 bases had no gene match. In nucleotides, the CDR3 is TGCGCCAGCAGCCGAATAGAAGGACTAGCGGGTAGTGAGCAGTTCTTC. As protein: CASSRIEGLAGSEQFF.

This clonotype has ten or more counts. For the CDR3, the DNA is TGCAGCGTTGAAGCCGGGACAGGGATCAGCTCCTACGAGCAGTACTTC. It is translated as CSVEAGTGISSYEQYF. The chain combines TRBV29-1 with TRBJ2-7, with TRBD1 matching 9 bases. The V and J ends lost 1 base and 0 bases, in that order; junction bases with no gene match: 7. Germline assignment: CDR1 SQVTM and CDR2 ANQGSEA. The CDR3 spans 16 residues.

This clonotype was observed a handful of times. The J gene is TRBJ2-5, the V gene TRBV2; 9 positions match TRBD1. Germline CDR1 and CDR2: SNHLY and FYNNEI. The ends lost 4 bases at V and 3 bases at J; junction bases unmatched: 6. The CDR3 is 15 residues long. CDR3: CASSGLTGGEETQYF. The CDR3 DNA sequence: TGTGCCAGCAGTGGACTGACAGGGGGGGAAGAGACCCAGTACTTC. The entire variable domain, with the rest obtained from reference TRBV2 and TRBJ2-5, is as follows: EPEVTQTPSHQVTQMGQEVILRCVPISNHLYFYWYRQILGQKVEFLVSFYNNEISEKSEIFDDQFSVERPDGSNFTLKIRSTKLEDSAMYFCASSGLTGGEETQYFGPGTRLLVL.

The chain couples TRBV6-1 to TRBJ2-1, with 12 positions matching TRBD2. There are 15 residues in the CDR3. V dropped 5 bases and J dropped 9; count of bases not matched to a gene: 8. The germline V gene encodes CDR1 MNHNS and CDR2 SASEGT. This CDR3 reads CASSRETSGSSEQFF. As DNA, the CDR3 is TGTGCCAGCAGTCGGGAGACTAGCGGGAGCTCTGAGCAGTTCTTC.